The 25 T cell receptor beta chains presented below share a single source sample, sequenced in a study of blood T cells in healthy people across ages (dated by TCRdb to between 2014 and 2016). Library generation was performed with 5' RACE. The instrument given in TCRdb is Illumina HiSeq 2500. A second PCR of about 6 to 11 cycles was run with a J-beta primer mix and a sample-barcoded 5' primer. TCRdb reran the public reads through fastp at Q25 and MiXCR, keeping productive beta chains. Rows with a matching CDR3 protein are joined into one entry that keeps the most common DNA and genes. Within this sample are 2 million or so distinct CDR3 sequences, with less than 50% of them counted one time only. Of the sample, less than 2.5% is held by the ten largest clones. The source material was blood. These receptors were obtained from a woman aged 40 to 55 in good health.

Note on this clonotype: The junction departs from germline at one end; a sequencing error may be responsible. The chain combines TRBV2 with TRBJ2-4, with D possibly called TRBD1 or TRBD2 (5 bases each). Germline loops: CDR1 SNHLY, CDR2 FYNNEI. The CDR3 has 15 residues. The CDR3 loop is CASSARALAKNTQYF. In DNA form, the CDR3 reads TGTGCCAGCAGTGCCAGGGCCCTAGCCAAAAACACTCAGTACTTC. The full variable domain, its missing parts supplied by reference TRBV2 and TRBJ2-4, is EPEVTQTPSHQVTQMGQEVILRCVPISNHLYFYWYRQILGQKVEFLVSFYNNEISEKSEIFDDQFSVERPDGSNFTLKIRSTKLEDSAMYFCASSARALAKNTQYFGAGTRLSVL.

The gene calls are TRBV4-3 and TRBJ1-2; D possibly corresponds to TRBD1 (6 bases). The CDR3 length is 15 residues. Trimming cost V 1 base and J 5 bases, with 14 bases left between them. CDR1 is LGHNA and CDR2 is YSLEER in the germline V gene. CDR3 amino acids: CASSQGQEVGYGYTF. CDR3 DNA: TGCGCCAGCAGCCAAGGACAGGAAGTCGGGTATGGCTACACCTTC.

The V call is TRBV7-2, the J call TRBJ1-1; D gene uncertain. The CDR3 has 11 residues. With 6 bases removed from V and 11 bases from J, the gap between germline ends came to 13 bases. Germline CDR1 SGHTA, CDR2 FQGNSA. The CDR3 bases are TGTGCCAGCAGGACACAGAAGCGGGCTTTCTTT. This gives the protein CASRTQKRAFF.

The V gene is TRBV9, the J gene TRBJ2-1, with D maybe TRBD2 (6 bases). Germline loops: CDR1 SGDLS, CDR2 YYNGEE. The V and J ends lost 3 bases and 9 bases respectively, with 13 bases between them. The CDR3 totals 13 residues. CDR3 loop: CASSAPREPEQFF. The CDR3 DNA reads TGTGCCAGCAGCGCCCCCCGGGAGCCTGAGCAGTTCTTC.

The V gene is TRBV14, the J gene TRBJ2-7; unclear D gene. Trimming took 1 base from V and 6 from J, leaving 10 bases between them. The CDR3 is made up of 13 amino acids. Germline V CDR1 and CDR2: SGHDN, FVKESK. The CDR3 is CASSQGLESEQYF. The CDR3 DNA reads TGTGCCAGCAGCCAAGGTCTCGAGTCCGAGCAGTACTTC.

The chain couples TRBV27 to TRBJ1-5; 8 bases are shared with TRBD1. V lost 4 bases, J lost 3 bases, and 8 bases stayed unmatched. Germline values: CDR1 MNHEY, CDR2 SMNVEV (reference sequence). This CDR3 has 16 amino acids. The CDR3 region has the DNA TGTGCCAGCAGTTCCCGGACAGGGAGGGTCAATCAGCCCCAGCATTTT. Amino acids: CASSSRTGRVNQPQHF.

The table lists this clonotype with a few counts. The rearrangement joins TRBV12-3 or TRBV12-4 to TRBJ1-5, with D uncertain. The V and J ends lost 3 bases and 3 bases respectively, with 9 bases between them. The CDR3 totals 14 residues. CDR3 coding DNA: TGTGCCAGCAGTTTCTCAGGCTACAATCAGCCCCAGCATTTT. It is translated as CASSFSGYNQPQHF.

A few counts support this clonotype. This rearrangement joins TRBV6-2 or TRBV6-3 to TRBJ2-1, with D uncertain. V lost 5 bases and J 0 bases, leaving 5 bases between the germline ends. The CDR3 consists of 13 residues. From germline, CDR1 is MNHEY and CDR2 SVGEGT. CDR3 sequence: CASSQISYNEQFF. The CDR3, as DNA: TGTGCCAGCAGTCAGATCTCCTACAATGAGCAGTTCTTC.

The V and J genes are TRBV14 and TRBJ2-1; TRBD2 is a possible D gene (6 bases). The V end was cut by 3 bases, the J end by 9 bases, with 12 bases between. This CDR3 has 13 residues. Germline V gene sequence: CDR1 SGHDN, CDR2 FVKESK. Here the CDR3 reads CASSHPGVIEQFF. CDR3 bases: TGTGCCAGCAGCCATCCGGGGGTAATTGAGCAGTTCTTC.

The V call is TRBV6-6, the J call TRBJ2-5; 7 nucleotides match TRBD1. The germline gives CDR1 MNHNY, CDR2 SVGAGI (reference sequence). CDR3 length: 14 amino acids. V trimming: 7 bases; J trimming: 2 bases; junction bases outside the gene matches: 7. The CDR3 DNA reads TGTGCCAGCAAGATGACAGGGCAGCAAGAGACCCAGTACTTC. Translated, it gives CASKMTGQQETQYF.

This clonotype was counted a few times. J is TRBJ1-5 and V is TRBV4-2; no clear D. Trimming stripped 0 bases from V and 7 bases from J, with 4 bases between. The V gene's germline CDR1 is LGHNA and CDR2 YNFKEQ. This CDR3 is built from 12 residues. The CDR3 spells CASSQDDQPQHF. In nucleotides, the CDR3 is TGTGCCAGCAGCCAAGATGACCAGCCCCAGCATTTT.

This clonotype has a handful of counts. The chain uses TRBV20-1 and TRBJ2-7, with D maybe TRBD2 (6 bases). Germline V CDR1 and CDR2: DFQATT, SNEGSKA (reference sequence). Trimming cost V 6 bases and J 6 bases, with 12 bases left between them. The length of the CDR3 is 11 residues. The CDR3 reads CSAMDGGEQYF. CDR3 nucleotide sequence: TGCAGTGCCATGGACGGGGGCGAGCAGTACTTC.

This clonotype was counted a few times. The chain carries TRBV11-1 and TRBJ2-1; 11 bases are a match to TRBD2. This CDR3 spans 17 amino acids. Losses at the gene ends were 6 bases for V and 6 bases for J; bases not matched to a gene: 13. In germline, CDR1 is SGHAT, CDR2 FQDESV (reference sequence). As DNA, the CDR3 is TGTGCCAGCAGTTCAAGAACTAGCGGGGGCCGAGTCAATGAGCAGTTCTTC. It translates to CASSSRTSGGRVNEQFF.

J is TRBJ1-2 and V is TRBV5-5; 8 bases map to TRBD1. The CDR3 extends over 15 amino acids. Unmatched junction bases numbered 9, after V lost 2 bases and J lost 6 bases. Per germline, CDR1 SGHKS and CDR2 YYEKEE (reference sequence). The CDR3 sequence: CASSFGGRGQDGYTF. CDR3 sequence (DNA): TGTGCCAGCAGCTTCGGTGGCAGGGGGCAAGATGGCTACACCTTC. Full variable domain (rest looked up from reference TRBV5-5 and TRBJ1-2): DAGVTQSPTHLIKTRGQQVTLRCSPISGHKSVSWYQQVLGQGPQFIFQYYEKEERGRGNFPDRFSARQFPNYSSELNVNALLLGDSALYLCASSFGGRGQDGYTFGSGTRLTVV.

The chain recombines TRBV28 with TRBJ1-5, with D possibly being TRBD1 (6 bases). Germline-derived CDR1 and CDR2 are MDHEN and SYDVKM. The CDR3 runs 15 residues. Trimming took off 7 bases at V and 4 bases at J, with 17 bases between the two ends. CDR3 sequence (DNA): TGTGCCAGCACGTATTCCGGGACATCGAATCAGCCCCAGCATTTT. The encoded protein is CASTYSGTSNQPQHF.

This sequence joins TRBV5-1 and TRBJ1-1; D might be TRBD1 (6 bases). CDR3 length equals 13 residues. The germline V and J ends were trimmed by 8 bases and 2 bases, with 13 bases remaining between them. In germline, CDR1 is SGHRS, CDR2 YFSETQ. The CDR3 here is CASGDRINTEAFF. Written as DNA, the CDR3 is TGCGCCAGTGGCGACAGGATAAACACTGAAGCTTTCTTT.

The chain employs TRBV28 and TRBJ2-7; 10 nucleotides agree with TRBD2. V was clipped by 10 bases and J by 3 bases; unmatched bases: 3. The CDR3 consists of 12 residues. Looked up from germline, CDR1 is MDHEN and CDR2 is SYDVKM. Written as DNA, the CDR3 is TGTGCCACTACTAGCGGGAACTACGAGCAGTACTTC. Translated, it gives CATTSGNYEQYF.

In this sample, this clonotype turned up a few times. The gene calls are TRBV5-6 and TRBJ2-5, with D perhaps matching TRBD2 (5 bases). Per the germline V gene, CDR1 is SGHDT and CDR2 is YYEEEE. The CDR3 loop spans 14 amino acids. Trimming pared 4 bases from V and 2 bases from J, leaving 12 bases between. The chain's CDR3 is CASSPDGVQETQYF. The CDR3 coding sequence is TGTGCCAGCAGCCCTGACGGGGTACAAGAGACCCAGTACTTC.

The chain has TRBV7-2 and TRBJ2-5, with D perhaps matching TRBD2 (5 bases). V lost 2 bases and J lost 3, with 10 bases in between. The V gene's germline CDR1 is SGHTA and CDR2 FQGNSA. CDR3 size: 14 residues. The CDR3 DNA reads as TGTGCCAGCAGCTTACGACTAAGGAAAGAGACCCAGTACTTC. Protein product: CASSLRLRKETQYF.

This chain links TRBV10-3 with TRBJ2-7; 7 bases are shared with TRBD2. CDR1 and CDR2 from the germline V gene are ENHRY and SYGVKD. Trimming removed 4 bases from V and 0 bases from J; junction bases left unmatched: 6. The CDR3 length is 15 residues. In DNA form, the CDR3 reads TGTGCCATCAGTGGTAGCGGGTCGAGCTCCTACGAGCAGTACTTC. This gives the protein CAISGSGSSSYEQYF.

This clonotype was picked up a small number of times. V gene TRBV4-1 combines with J gene TRBJ2-1; TRBD2 matches at 9 bases. The J segment lost 4 bases and the V segment lost 4 bases, leaving 8 bases of the junction unmatched. This CDR3 is 16 amino acids long. The germline V gene has CDR1 MGHRA and CDR2 YSYEKL. The CDR3 region has the DNA TGCGCCAGCAGCCGCCCTCCTAGCGGGGCATACAATGAGCAGTTCTTC. It translates to CASSRPPSGAYNEQFF.

The rearrangement joins TRBV4-3 to TRBJ2-3; D is uncertain. The CDR3 consists of 15 residues. The germline gives CDR1 LGHNA, CDR2 YSLEER. V gave up 4 bases and J gave up 4 bases, with 15 bases separating them. DNA for the CDR3: TGCGCCAGCAGCCCGACGGTGCACGACCCAGATACGCAGTATTTT. Protein product: CASSPTVHDPDTQYF.

This clonotype was recorded only once. The V gene is TRBV3-1, the J gene TRBJ2-5; 9 nucleotides match TRBD2. The CDR3 length is 12 residues. The germline V gene has CDR1 LGHDT and CDR2 YNNKEL (reference sequence). The J segment lost 11 bases and the V segment lost 2 bases, leaving 3 bases of the junction unmatched. CDR3 region: CASSQRTSAQYF. CDR3 nucleotides: TGTGCCAGCAGCCAACGGACTAGCGCGCAGTACTTC.

The rearrangement uses TRBV10-3 and TRBJ2-1; a weak D match, TRBD2 (6 bases). The end of the DNA aligns better with TRBJ2-7, so the J call may be wrong. This CDR3 has 16 amino acids. CDR1 and CDR2 (germline): ENHRY, SYGVKD. The CDR3 region is CAISEGPGGKLYEQYF. CDR3 in DNA: TGTGCCATCAGTGAAGGGCCTGGGGGGAAGTTATACGAGCAGTACTTC.

In its sample, this clonotype was seen many times. This chain uses TRBV12-3 or TRBV12-4 with TRBJ2-5; TRBD2 aligns across 14 bases. This CDR3 has 15 residues. J gave up 5 bases and V 3 bases, and 2 bases lay outside the gene matches. Written as DNA, the CDR3 is TGTGCCAGCAGTTTCGGACTAGCGGGGGGTGAGACCCAGTACTTC. Its protein is CASSFGLAGGETQYF.